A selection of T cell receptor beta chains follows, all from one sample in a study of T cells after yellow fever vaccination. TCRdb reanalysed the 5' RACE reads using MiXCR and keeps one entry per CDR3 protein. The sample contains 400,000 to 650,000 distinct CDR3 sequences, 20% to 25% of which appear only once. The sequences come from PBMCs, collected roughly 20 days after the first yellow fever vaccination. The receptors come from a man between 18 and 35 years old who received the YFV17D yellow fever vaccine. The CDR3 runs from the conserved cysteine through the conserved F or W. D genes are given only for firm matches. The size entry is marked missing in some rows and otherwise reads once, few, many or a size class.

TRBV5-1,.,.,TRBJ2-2,TGCGCCAGCAGTCTGCACATCGTGAACACCGGGGAGCTGTTTTTT,CASSLHIVNTGELFF
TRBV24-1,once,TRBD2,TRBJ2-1,TGTGCCACCAGTGACCCCGGGGGGGCTAAGCAGTTCTTC,CATSDPGGAKQFF
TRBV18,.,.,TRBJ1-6,TGTGCCAGCTCACCAATACAGGGAAGGAATTCACCCCTCCACTTT,CASSPIQGRNSPLHF
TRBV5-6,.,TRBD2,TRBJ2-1,TGTGCCAGCAACCGACTAGCAAGCTCCTACAATGAGCAGTTCTTC,CASNRLASSYNEQFF
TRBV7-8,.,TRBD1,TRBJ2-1,TGTGCCAGCAGCTTTTTGTTTAGGAGACAGGGGAATGACAATGAGCAGTTCTTC,CASSFLFRRQGNDNEQFF
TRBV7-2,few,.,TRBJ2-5,TGTGCCAGCAGCTTTAGCGGAGCCCTACCATTCCAAGAGACCCAGTACTTC,CASSFSGALPFQETQYF
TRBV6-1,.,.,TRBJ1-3,TGTGCCAGCAGCCTAGGGAAGTCGAGAGAGACCATATATTTT,CASSLGKSRETIYF
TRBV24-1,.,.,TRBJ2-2,TGTGCCACCAGTGAGGAGCCAGGAAAGGGCCGGGGGGCTACCGGGGAGCTGTTTTTT,CATSEEPGKGRGATGELFF
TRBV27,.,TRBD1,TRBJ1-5,TGTGCCAGCGCTTCCATCGGGACAGGGTACGATCAGCCCCAGCATTTT,CASASIGTGYDQPQHF
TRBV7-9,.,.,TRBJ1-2,TGTGCCAGCAGCGATGGGACGTACGGCTACACCTTC,CASSDGTYGYTF
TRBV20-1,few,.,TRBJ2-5,TGCAGTGCTAGGGATCCAGGGGGAGGCCAAGAGACCCAGTACTTC,CSARDPGGGQETQYF
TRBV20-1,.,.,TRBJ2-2,TGCAGTGTAAGGGCCCAGCTAGACACCGGGGAGCAGTTTTTT,CSVRAQLDTGEQFF
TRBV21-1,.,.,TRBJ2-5,TGTGCCAGCAGCAGGGACCTCCGGGAGACCCAGTACTTC,CASSRDLRETQYF
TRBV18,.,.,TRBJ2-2,TGTGCCAGCTCACCGGGCAGAGCGAACACCGGGGAGCTGTTTTTT,CASSPGRANTGELFF
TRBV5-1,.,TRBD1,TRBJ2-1,TGCGCCAGCAGCTTGGCCAGACAGGGTTTGAGTGAGCAGTTCTTC,CASSLARQGLSEQFF
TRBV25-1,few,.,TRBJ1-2,TGTGCCAGCAGTGATTCGCAGACGGATAACTATGGCTACACCTTC,CASSDSQTDNYGYTF
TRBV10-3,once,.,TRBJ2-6,TGTACCATCAGTTCCGCTAGCCAACGAAACTCTGGGGCCAACGTCCTGACTTTC,CTISSASQRNSGANVLTF
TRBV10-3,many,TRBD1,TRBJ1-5,TGTGCCATCAGTGGTACCGGGACAGGGCTCCCCCAGCATTTT,CAISGTGTGLPQHF
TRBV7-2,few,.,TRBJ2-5,TGTGCCAGCAGCTTAGGGGGACCGATGCAAGAGACCCAGTACTTC,CASSLGGPMQETQYF
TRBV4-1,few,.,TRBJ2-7,TGCGCCAGCAGCCACCCGGGACGGACCTCCTACGAGCAGTACTTC,CASSHPGRTSYEQYF
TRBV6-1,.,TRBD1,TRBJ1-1,TGTGCCAGCAGTCTAACGACAGGGTTCGGCACTGAAGCTTTCTTT,CASSLTTGFGTEAFF
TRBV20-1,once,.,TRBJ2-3,TGCAGTCTTTCAGGCGGGGCGAGCACAGATACGCAGTATTTT,CSLSGGASTDTQYF
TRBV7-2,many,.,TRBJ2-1,TGTGCCAGCAGCTTCAGTTCCGGGCCGCCAAATGAGCAGTTCTTC,CASSFSSGPPNEQFF
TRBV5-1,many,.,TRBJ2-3,TGCGCCAGCAGCGGAACAGGCACAGATACGCAGTATTTT,CASSGTGTDTQYF
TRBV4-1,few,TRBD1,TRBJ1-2,TGCGCCAGCAGCGCTCAAGAGGGGGCTAATAACTATGGCTACACCTTC,CASSAQEGANNYGYTF
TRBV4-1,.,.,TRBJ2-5,TGCGCCAGCAGCCAAAACTCACGGAACTTTCAAGAGACCCAGTACTTC,CASSQNSRNFQETQYF
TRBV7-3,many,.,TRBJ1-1,TGTGCCAGCAGCCCTTGGGGATCAGGGACTGAAGCTTTCTTT,CASSPWGSGTEAFF
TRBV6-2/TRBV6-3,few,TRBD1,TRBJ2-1,TGTGCCAGCAGCTCTCCGGGACAGGGTCGGAATGAGCAGTTCTTC,CASSSPGQGRNEQFF
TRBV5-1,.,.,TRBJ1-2,TGCGCCAGCAGCTTGGGGCCAGATAACTATGGCTACACCTTC,CASSLGPDNYGYTF
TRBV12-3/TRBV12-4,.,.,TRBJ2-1,TGTGCCAGCAGTTTCGTTTTGGGCCCCTCCTACAATGAGCAGTTCTTC,CASSFVLGPSYNEQFF
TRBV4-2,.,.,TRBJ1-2,TGTGCCAGCAGCCAGGCTATTCAGGGTTATGGCTACACCTTC,CASSQAIQGYGYTF
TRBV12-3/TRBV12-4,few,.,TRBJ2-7,TGTGCCAGCAGCTCAAGGGCCGACTACGAGCAGTACTTC,CASSSRADYEQYF
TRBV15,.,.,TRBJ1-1,TGTGCCACCAGCAGAGATTACGAGGAGAACACTGAAGCTTTCTTT,CATSRDYEENTEAFF
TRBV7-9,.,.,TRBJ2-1,TGTGCCAGCAGCTTAACCTCCCGCAATGAGCGGCAGTTCTTC,CASSLTSRNERQFF
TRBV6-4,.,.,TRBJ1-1,TGTGCCAGCAGTGACAGCCCCGGGACCTCCTCTTTCTTT,CASSDSPGTSSFF
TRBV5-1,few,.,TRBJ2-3,TGCGCCAGCAGCTTGCGGGTCCTCTACGGCACAGATACGCAGTATTTT,CASSLRVLYGTDTQYF
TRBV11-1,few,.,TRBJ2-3,TGTGCCAGCAGCTTCGGGGAAAGGACAGAACACACAGATACGCAGTATTTT,CASSFGERTEHTDTQYF
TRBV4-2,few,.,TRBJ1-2,TGTGCCAGCAGCCATCCCCGGGACATCTATGGCTACACCTTC,CASSHPRDIYGYTF
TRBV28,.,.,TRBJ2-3,TGTGCCAGCAAACATCCGGGCTTCACAGATACGCAGTATTTT,CASKHPGFTDTQYF
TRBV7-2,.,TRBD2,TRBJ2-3,TGTGCCAGCAGCGTAGGGACTAGCGGGGGGAGCACAGATACGCAGTATTTT,CASSVGTSGGSTDTQYF